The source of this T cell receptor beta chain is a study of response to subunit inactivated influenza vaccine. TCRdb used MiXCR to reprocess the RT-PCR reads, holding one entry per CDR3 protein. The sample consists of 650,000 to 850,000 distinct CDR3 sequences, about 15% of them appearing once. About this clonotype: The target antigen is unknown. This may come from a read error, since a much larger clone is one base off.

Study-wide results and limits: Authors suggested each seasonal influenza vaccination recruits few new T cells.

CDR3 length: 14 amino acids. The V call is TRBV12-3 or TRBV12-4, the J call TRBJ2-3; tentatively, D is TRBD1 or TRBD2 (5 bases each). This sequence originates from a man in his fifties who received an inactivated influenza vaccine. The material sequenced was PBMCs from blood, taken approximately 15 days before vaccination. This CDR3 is CASSLAGVLDTQCF. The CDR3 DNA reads TGTGCCAGCAGTTTAGCGGGGGTGCTAGATACGCAGTGTTTT.